The clone carrying this TCR beta chain was found a few times. As yet, its antigen is unknown. This sample is drawn from a study of T cells after yellow fever vaccination. Study-level information: When fractions had low cell numbers, they were prepared with SMART-Seq v4 Ultra Low Input.

Study-level results: The secondary response peaked faster, at day 5 versus 15, but was weaker. Post-booster reappearance was seen for most primary-vaccination clones (around 96% CD4, around 89% CD8).

The CDR3 is 15 amino acids. Germline CDR1 LNHDA, CDR2 SQIVND (reference sequence). The ends were cut back, 3 bases at V and 4 bases at J, with 15 bases in the middle. 5'RACE template switching generated TCR cDNA, adding a universal primer site and UMIs. MiXCR, applied by TCRdb to the 5' RACE reads, yields one record per CDR3 protein. The table includes 550,000 or so distinct CDR3 sequences, around 21% detected once. Material: PBMCs, obtained 15 days after the yellow fever booster vaccination. This chain connects TRBV19 to TRBJ2-5, with D maybe TRBD1 (6 bases). The clonotype was recovered from a man younger than 40 who received the YFV17D yellow fever vaccine. The CDR3 nucleotides are TGTGCCAGTAGTATCGGCAGGGACATCCGAGAGACCCAGTACTTC. Residues: CASSIGRDIRETQYF. Filled out from reference TRBV19 and TRBJ2-5, the complete variable domain reads DGGITQSPKYLFRKEGQNVTLSCEQNLNHDAMYWYRQDPGQGLRLIYYSQIVNDFQKGDIAEGYSVSREKKESFPLTVTSAQKNPTAFYLCASSIGRDIRETQYFGPGTRLLVL.